The next 7 T cell receptor beta chains were all read from a single sample in a study of blood T cell repertoires in COVID-19. Clones were sequenced by immunoSEQ multiplex PCR, and TCRdb holds only the in-frame ones, with some missing. The table records about 46,000 clones, about 87% of them present only once. Specimen: peripheral blood. The receptors derive from a human donor in a cohort sampled during active COVID-19.

The chain uses TRBV4-2 and TRBJ2-5; TRBD1 is a possible D gene (6 bases). This CDR3 spans 14 amino acids. Between the trimmed V and J ends, which lost 0 bases and 3 bases, there was a span of 8 bases. The germline V gene has CDR1 LGHNA and CDR2 YNFKEQ. DNA of the CDR3: TGTGCCAGCAGCCAAGAATCAGGGGAAGAGACCCAGTACTTC. Amino acid sequence: CASSQESGEETQYF.

This chain uses TRBV3-1 (or the pseudogene TRBV3-2) with TRBJ2-7, with D uncertain. Germline CDR1 reads LGHDT; CDR2 reads YNNKEL (reference sequence). The V and J ends lost 1 base and 4 bases respectively, with 14 bases between them. The CDR3 loop spans 15 amino acids. The CDR3 region has the DNA TGTGCCAGCAGCCAAGTAGAGGCCCCAGTTTACGAGCAGTACTTC. It is translated as CASSQVEAPVYEQYF.

DNA of the CDR3: TGCGCCAGCCGTAGCACCAACTACGAGCAGTACTTC. Amino acids: CASRSTNYEQYF. The J gene is TRBJ2-7, the V gene TRBV5-1; D is unclear. The CDR3 extends over 12 amino acids. Trimming took 7 bases from V and 3 from J, leaving 11 bases between them. Germline CDR1 reads SGHRS; CDR2 reads YFSETQ.

V and J are TRBV2 and TRBJ1-6; 8 bases agree with TRBD1. The CDR3 spans 13 residues. From germline, CDR1 is SNHLY and CDR2 FYNNEI. The ends lost 6 bases at V and 6 bases at J; junction bases unmatched: 1. The CDR3 region has the DNA TGTGCCAGCAGCGGACAGGGTAATTCACCCCTCCACTTT. It yields the protein CASSGQGNSPLHF.

This chain uses TRBV5-8 with TRBJ1-5; the D is unclear. V was cut by 3 bases and J by 6 bases, with 7 bases left in between. The CDR3 is 12 residues long. The V gene's germline CDR1 is SGHTS and CDR2 YDEGEE. The CDR3 sequence: CASSYAGQPQHF. CDR3 DNA: TGTGCCAGCAGCTATGCGGGTCAGCCCCAGCATTTT.

The V and J genes are TRBV5-1 and TRBJ1-2; 7 nucleotides agree with TRBD1. Germline CDR1 is SGHRS and CDR2 is YFSETQ. Trimming took 4 bases from V and 3 from J; bases not matched to a gene: 9. The CDR3 length is 15 residues. Here the CDR3 reads CASSPGTGEYYGYTF. As DNA, the CDR3 is TGCGCCAGCAGCCCTGGAACAGGGGAATACTATGGCTACACCTTC.

The V call is TRBV13, the J call TRBJ2-2, with a possible D match to TRBD1 (5 bases). The ends were cut back, 8 bases at V and 0 bases at J, with 16 bases in the middle. The CDR3 loop spans 16 amino acids. CDR1 and CDR2 (germline): PRHDT, FYEKMQ (reference sequence). This chain's CDR3 is CASSPVGAANTGELFF. The CDR3, as DNA: TGTGCCAGCTCCCCGGTAGGGGCCGCGAACACCGGGGAGCTGTTTTTT.